Shown below are 9 T cell receptor beta chains from a single sample sequenced in a study of T-cell reconstitution after alpha-beta-depleted transplantation in children. Preparation of the TCRbeta library was carried out with unique molecular identifiers. TCRdb re-called the PCR reads through MiXCR, storing one row per CDR3 protein. The sample has about 540,000 distinct CDR3 sequences, roughly 27% seen once. The sequencing used PBMCs, collected before TCRalphabeta/CD19-depleted stem cell transplant. The receptor source for this set is a boy in the first two years of life with Wiskott-Aldrich syndrome, due to receive a stem cell transplant.

This clonotype came up a few times. The chain combines TRBV12-3 or TRBV12-4 with TRBJ2-5; TRBD2 matches at 8 bases. The J segment lost 3 bases and the V segment lost 8 bases, leaving 5 bases of the junction unmatched. The CDR3 contains 13 residues. For the CDR3, the DNA is TGTGCCAGCGGTGAACTAGCGGAAGAGACCCAGTACTTC. This sequence encodes CASGELAEETQYF.

This clonotype has a count of ten or more. This chain connects TRBV27 to TRBJ2-2, with D unresolved. Trimming stripped 8 bases from V and 5 bases from J, with 15 bases between. CDR1 is MNHEY and CDR2 is SMNVEV in the germline V gene (reference sequence). The CDR3 contains 14 residues. This chain's CDR3 is CASSSGPVTGELFF. CDR3 DNA: TGTGCCAGCTCCTCAGGTCCTGTAACCGGGGAGCTGTTTTTT.

CDR3 sequence: CASSNVKGGQFF. In nucleotides, the CDR3 is TGTGCCAGCAGCAACGTCAAGGGTGGGCAGTTCTTC. V is TRBV5-6 and J is TRBJ2-1; D call uncertain. Germline V lookup: CDR1 SGHDT, CDR2 YYEEEE. The CDR3 has 12 residues. Trimming shortened V by 4 bases and J by 12 bases, and 14 bases separated the two germline ends.

The chain uses TRBV7-2 and TRBJ2-3; either TRBD1 or TRBD2 may fit D (5 bases each). CDR3 size: 11 residues. The germline CDR1 and CDR2 sequences are SGHTA and FQGNSA. Trimming cost V 5 bases and J 8 bases, with 8 bases left between them. CDR3 protein: CASSRGGTQYF. CDR3 nucleotide sequence: TGTGCCAGCAGCCGTGGGGGTACGCAGTATTTT.

This clonotype has at least ten counts. The chain couples TRBV5-1 to TRBJ2-3, with 8 bases fitting TRBD2. Germline V lookup: CDR1 SGHRS, CDR2 YFSETQ. This CDR3 has 17 amino acids. Trimming removed 1 base from V and 0 bases from J; junction bases left unmatched: 7. The CDR3 loop reads CASSLTLAGSSTDTQYF. CDR3 DNA sequence: TGCGCCAGCAGCTTGACCCTAGCGGGTTCTAGCACAGATACGCAGTATTTT.

The DNA for the CDR3 is TGCAGTGCTAGACCCCTAGCGGGAAATGCAGATACGCAGTATTTT. Its translation: CSARPLAGNADTQYF. V and J are TRBV20-1 and TRBJ2-3, with 9 bases identical to TRBD2. The length of the CDR3 is 15 residues. V shed 2 bases and J 4 bases; nucleotides not matched to a gene: 7. Germline CDR1 DFQATT, CDR2 SNEGSKA (reference sequence).

This chain joins TRBV5-1 and TRBJ2-7; unclear D gene. Trimming shortened V by 2 bases and J by 2 bases, and 11 bases separated the two germline ends. This CDR3 contains 14 residues. Germline V gene lookup returns CDR1 SGHRS and CDR2 YFSETQ. The CDR3 sequence: CASSFGTSPYEQYF. The CDR3 DNA sequence: TGCGCCAGCAGCTTCGGAACTTCTCCCTACGAGCAGTACTTC.

CDR3 in amino acids: CASGSEGRRQFF. CDR3 DNA: TGTGCTAGTGGTTCCGAGGGACGCCGGCAGTTCTTC. The rearrangement joins TRBV12-5 to TRBJ2-1, with D perhaps being TRBD1 or TRBD2 (5 bases each). V lost 4 bases and J lost 12, with 13 bases in between. This CDR3 has 12 residues. Germline CDR1 is LGHNT and CDR2 is FRNRAP.

This clonotype turned up a few times. The genes are TRBV10-3 and TRBJ2-5, with D possibly TRBD2 on 6 matching bases. Per germline, CDR1 ENHRY and CDR2 SYGVKD. The CDR3 extends over 15 amino acids. Trimming removed 4 bases from V and 1 base from J, with 13 bases in between. This chain's CDR3 is CAISGLGSPQETQYF. The CDR3 DNA is TGTGCCATCAGTGGCCTCGGGAGTCCCCAAGAGACCCAGTACTTC.